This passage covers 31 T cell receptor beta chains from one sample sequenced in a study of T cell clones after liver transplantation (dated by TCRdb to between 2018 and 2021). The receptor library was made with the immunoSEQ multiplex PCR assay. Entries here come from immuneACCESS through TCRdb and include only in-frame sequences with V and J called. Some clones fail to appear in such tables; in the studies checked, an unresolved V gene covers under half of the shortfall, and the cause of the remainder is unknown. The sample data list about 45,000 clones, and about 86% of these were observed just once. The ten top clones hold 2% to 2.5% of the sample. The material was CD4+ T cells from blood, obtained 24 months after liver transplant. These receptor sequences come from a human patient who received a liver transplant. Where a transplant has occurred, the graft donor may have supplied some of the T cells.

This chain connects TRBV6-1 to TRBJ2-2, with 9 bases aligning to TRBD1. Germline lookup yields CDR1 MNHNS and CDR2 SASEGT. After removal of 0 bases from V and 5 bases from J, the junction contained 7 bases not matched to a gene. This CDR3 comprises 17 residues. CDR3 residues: CASSEAPGQGGTGELFF. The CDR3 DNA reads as TGTGCCAGCAGTGAAGCCCCGGGACAGGGAGGGACCGGGGAGCTGTTTTTT.

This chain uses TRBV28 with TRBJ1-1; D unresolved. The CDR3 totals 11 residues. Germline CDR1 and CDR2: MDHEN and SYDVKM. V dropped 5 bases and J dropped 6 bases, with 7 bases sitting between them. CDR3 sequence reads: CASSRTSEAFF. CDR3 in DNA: TGTGCCAGCAGTCGGACCTCTGAAGCTTTCTTT.

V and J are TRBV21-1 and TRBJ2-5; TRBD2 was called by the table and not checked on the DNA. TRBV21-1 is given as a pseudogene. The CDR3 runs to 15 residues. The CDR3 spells CASSKVWRVQETQYF. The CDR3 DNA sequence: TGTGCCAGCAGCAAAGTTTGGAGGGTCCAAGAGACCCAGTACTTC.

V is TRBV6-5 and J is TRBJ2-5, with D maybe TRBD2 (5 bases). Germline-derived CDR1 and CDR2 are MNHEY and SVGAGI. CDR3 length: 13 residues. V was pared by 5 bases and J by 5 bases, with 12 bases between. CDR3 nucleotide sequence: TGTGCCAGCAGTCGCGGGCTCGAGGAGACCCAGTACTTC. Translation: CASSRGLEETQYF.

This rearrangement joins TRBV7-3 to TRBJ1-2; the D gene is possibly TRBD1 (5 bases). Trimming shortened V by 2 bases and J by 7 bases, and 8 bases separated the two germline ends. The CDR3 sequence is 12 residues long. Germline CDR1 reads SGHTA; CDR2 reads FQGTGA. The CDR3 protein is CASSLDGGGYTF. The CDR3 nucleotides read TGTGCCAGCAGCTTAGATGGGGGTGGCTACACCTTC.

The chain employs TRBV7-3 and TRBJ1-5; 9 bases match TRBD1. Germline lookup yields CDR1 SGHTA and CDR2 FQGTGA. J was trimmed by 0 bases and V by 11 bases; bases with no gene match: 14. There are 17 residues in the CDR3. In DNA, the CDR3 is TGTGCCGTCCCACCGGGACAGGGAACATTTAGCAATCAGCCCCAGCATTTT. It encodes CAVPPGQGTFSNQPQHF.

CDR3 protein: CASSRQGDDTQYF. The CDR3 coding sequence is TGTGCCAGCAGCAGACAGGGGGACGATACGCAGTATTTT. J is TRBJ2-3 and V is TRBV5-6, with TRBD1 identical over 9 bases. The CDR3 runs to 13 residues. After removal of 4 bases from V and 6 bases from J, the junction contained 3 bases not matched to a gene. Germline-derived CDR1 and CDR2 are SGHDT and YYEEEE. Using reference TRBV5-6 and TRBJ2-3 for the parts outside the CDR3, the full variable domain is DAGVTQSPTHLIKTRGQQVTLRCSPKSGHDTVSWYQQALGQGPQFIFQYYEEEERQRGNFPDRFSGHQFPNYSSELNVNALLLGDSALYLCASSRQGDDTQYFGPGTRLTVL.

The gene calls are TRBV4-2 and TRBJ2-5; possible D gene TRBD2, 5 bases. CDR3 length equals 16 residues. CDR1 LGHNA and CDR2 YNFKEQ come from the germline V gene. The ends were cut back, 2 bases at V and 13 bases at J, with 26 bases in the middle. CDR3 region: CASSQSWSLESGERYF. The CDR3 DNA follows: TGTGCCAGCAGCCAATCTTGGTCCCTCGAGAGCGGCGAACGGTACTTC.

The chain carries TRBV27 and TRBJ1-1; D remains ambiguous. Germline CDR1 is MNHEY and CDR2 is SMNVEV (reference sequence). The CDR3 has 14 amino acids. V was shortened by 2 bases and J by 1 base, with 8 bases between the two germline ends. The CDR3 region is CASSLTRWNTEAFF. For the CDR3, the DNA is TGTGCCAGCAGTTTAACCAGGTGGAACACTGAAGCTTTCTTT.

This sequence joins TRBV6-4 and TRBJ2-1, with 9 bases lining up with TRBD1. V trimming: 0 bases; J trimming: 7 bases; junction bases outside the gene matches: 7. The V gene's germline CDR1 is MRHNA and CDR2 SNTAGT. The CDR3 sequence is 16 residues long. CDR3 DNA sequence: TGTGCCAGCAGTGACTCTTCGGACAGGGGAGAAAATGAGCAGTTCTTC. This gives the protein CASSDSSDRGENEQFF.

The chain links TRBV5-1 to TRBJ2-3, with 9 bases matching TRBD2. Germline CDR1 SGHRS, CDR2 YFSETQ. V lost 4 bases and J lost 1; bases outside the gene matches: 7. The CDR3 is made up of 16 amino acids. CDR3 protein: CASSALAGSGTDTQYF. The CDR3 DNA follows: TGCGCCAGCAGCGCTCTAGCGGGATCGGGCACAGATACGCAGTATTTT.

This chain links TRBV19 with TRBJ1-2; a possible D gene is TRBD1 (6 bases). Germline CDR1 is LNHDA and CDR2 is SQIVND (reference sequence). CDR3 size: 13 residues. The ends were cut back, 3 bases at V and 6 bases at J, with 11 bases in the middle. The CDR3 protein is CASSIYREDGYTF. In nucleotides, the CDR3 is TGTGCCAGTAGTATCTACAGGGAGGATGGCTACACCTTC.

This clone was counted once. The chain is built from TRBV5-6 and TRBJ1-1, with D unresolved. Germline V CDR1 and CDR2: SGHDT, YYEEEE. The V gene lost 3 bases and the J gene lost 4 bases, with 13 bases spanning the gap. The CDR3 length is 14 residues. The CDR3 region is CASSSPVAGTEAFF. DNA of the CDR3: TGTGCCAGCAGCTCCCCTGTTGCGGGCACTGAAGCTTTCTTT.

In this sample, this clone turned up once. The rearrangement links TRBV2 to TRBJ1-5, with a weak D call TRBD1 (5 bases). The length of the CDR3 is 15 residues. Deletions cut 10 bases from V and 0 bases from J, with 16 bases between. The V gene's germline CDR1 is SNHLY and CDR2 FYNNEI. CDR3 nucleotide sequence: TGTGCCACTCGGGAACAGGAAAATAGCAATCAGCCCCAGCATTTT. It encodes CATREQENSNQPQHF. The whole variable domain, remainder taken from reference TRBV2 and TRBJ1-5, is EPEVTQTPSHQVTQMGQEVILRCVPISNHLYFYWYRQILGQKVEFLVSFYNNEISEKSEIFDDQFSVERPDGSNFTLKIRSTKLEDSAMYFCATREQENSNQPQHFGDGTRLSIL.

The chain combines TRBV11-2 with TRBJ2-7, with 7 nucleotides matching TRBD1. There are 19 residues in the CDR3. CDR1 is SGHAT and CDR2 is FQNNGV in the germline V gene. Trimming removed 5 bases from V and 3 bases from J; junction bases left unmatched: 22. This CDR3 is CASSVPDRSAAPWSYEQYF. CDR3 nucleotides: TGTGCCAGCAGCGTCCCGGACAGGTCCGCTGCCCCCTGGAGCTACGAGCAGTACTTC.

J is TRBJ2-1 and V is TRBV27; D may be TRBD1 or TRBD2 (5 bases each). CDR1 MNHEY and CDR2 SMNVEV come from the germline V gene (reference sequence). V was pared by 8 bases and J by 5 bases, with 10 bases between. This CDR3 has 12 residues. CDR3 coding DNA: TGTGCCAGCGGGAGAGGGGACAATGAGCAGTTCTTC. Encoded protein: CASGRGDNEQFF.

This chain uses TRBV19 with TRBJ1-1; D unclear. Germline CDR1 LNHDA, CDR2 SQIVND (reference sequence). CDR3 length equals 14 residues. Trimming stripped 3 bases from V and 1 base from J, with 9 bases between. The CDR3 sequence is CASSMAGRNTEAFF. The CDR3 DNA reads TGTGCCAGTAGTATGGCCGGGAGGAACACTGAAGCTTTCTTT.

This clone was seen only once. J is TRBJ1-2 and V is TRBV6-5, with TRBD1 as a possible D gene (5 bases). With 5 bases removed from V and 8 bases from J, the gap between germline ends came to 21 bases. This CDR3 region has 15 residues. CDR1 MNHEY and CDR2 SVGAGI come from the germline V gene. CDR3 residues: CASSRDSSYSGGYTF. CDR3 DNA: TGTGCCAGCAGTCGCGACAGTTCCTACTCCGGAGGCTACACCTTC.

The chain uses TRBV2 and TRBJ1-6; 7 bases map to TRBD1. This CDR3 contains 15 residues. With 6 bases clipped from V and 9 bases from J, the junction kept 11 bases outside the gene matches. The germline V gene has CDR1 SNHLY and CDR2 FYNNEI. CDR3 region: CASSEQGPVGSPLHF. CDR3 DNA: TGTGCCAGCAGCGAACAGGGGCCGGTCGGTTCACCCCTCCACTTT.

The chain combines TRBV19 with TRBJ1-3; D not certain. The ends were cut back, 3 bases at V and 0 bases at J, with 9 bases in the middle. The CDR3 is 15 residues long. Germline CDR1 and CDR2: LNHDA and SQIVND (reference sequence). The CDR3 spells CASSIRRLSGNTIYF. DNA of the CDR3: TGTGCCAGTAGTATCCGCAGGCTCTCTGGAAACACCATATATTTT. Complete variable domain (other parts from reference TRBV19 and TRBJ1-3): DGGITQSPKYLFRKEGQNVTLSCEQNLNHDAMYWYRQDPGQGLRLIYYSQIVNDFQKGDIAEGYSVSREKKESFPLTVTSAQKNPTAFYLCASSIRRLSGNTIYFGEGSWLTVV.

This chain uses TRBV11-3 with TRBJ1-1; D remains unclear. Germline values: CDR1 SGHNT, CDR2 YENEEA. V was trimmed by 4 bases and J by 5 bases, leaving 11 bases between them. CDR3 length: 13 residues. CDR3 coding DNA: TGTGCCAGCAGCTCATCCGGCATAACTGAAGCTTTCTTT. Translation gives CASSSSGITEAFF.

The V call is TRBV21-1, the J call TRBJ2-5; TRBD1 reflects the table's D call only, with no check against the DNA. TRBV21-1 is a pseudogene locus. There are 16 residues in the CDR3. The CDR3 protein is CASSKVQGASVETQYF. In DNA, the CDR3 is TGTGCCAGCAGCAAAGTGCAGGGGGCGAGTGTAGAGACCCAGTACTTC.

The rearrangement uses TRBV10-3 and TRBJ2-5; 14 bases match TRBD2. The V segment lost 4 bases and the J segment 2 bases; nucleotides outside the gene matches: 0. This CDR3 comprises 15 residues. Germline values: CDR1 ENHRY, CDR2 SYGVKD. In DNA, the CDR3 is TGTGCCATCAGTGGACTAGCGGGAGGGCAAGAGACCCAGTACTTC. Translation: CAISGLAGGQETQYF.

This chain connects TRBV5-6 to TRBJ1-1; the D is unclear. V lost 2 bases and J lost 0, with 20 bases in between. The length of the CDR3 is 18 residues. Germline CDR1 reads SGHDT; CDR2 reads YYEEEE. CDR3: CASSLLGEGRAMNTEAFF. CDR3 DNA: TGTGCCAGCAGCTTATTGGGAGAGGGAAGGGCCATGAACACTGAAGCTTTCTTT.

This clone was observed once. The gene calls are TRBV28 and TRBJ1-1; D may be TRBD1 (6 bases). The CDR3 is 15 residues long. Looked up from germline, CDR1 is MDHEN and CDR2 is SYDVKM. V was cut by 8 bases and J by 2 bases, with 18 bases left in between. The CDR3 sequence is CASQDKTGFNTEAFF. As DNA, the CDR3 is TGTGCCAGCCAGGATAAGACAGGATTTAACACTGAAGCTTTCTTT.

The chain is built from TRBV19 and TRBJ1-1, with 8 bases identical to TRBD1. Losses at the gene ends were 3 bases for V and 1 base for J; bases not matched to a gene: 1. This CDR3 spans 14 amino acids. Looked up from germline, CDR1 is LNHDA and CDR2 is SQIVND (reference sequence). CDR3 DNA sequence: TGTGCCAGTAGTATCGGGACAGGGAACACTGAAGCTTTCTTT. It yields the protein CASSIGTGNTEAFF. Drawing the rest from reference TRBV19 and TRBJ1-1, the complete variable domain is DGGITQSPKYLFRKEGQNVTLSCEQNLNHDAMYWYRQDPGQGLRLIYYSQIVNDFQKGDIAEGYSVSREKKESFPLTVTSAQKNPTAFYLCASSIGTGNTEAFFGQGTRLTVV.

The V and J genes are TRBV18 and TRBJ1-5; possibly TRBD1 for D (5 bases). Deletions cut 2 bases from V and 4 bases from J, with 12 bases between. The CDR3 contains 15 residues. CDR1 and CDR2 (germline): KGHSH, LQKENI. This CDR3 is CASSPIGGANQPQHF. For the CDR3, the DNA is TGTGCCAGCTCACCAATTGGAGGGGCAAATCAGCCCCAGCATTTT.

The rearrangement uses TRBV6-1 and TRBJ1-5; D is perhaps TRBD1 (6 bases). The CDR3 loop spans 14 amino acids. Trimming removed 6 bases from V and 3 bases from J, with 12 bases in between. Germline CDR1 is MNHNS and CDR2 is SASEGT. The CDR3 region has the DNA TGTGCCAGCAGCGTGACAGGTCACAATCAGCCCCAGCATTTT. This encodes CASSVTGHNQPQHF.

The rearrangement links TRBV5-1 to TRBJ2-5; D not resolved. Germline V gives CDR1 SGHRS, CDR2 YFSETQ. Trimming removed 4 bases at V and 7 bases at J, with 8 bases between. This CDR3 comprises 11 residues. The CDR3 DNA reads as TGCGCCAGCAGCATGTCCGGGACCCAGTACTTC. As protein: CASSMSGTQYF.

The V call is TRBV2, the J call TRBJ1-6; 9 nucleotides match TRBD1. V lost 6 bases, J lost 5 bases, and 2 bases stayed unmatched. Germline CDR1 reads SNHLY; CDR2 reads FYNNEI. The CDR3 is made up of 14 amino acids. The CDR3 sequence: CASRRDRDNSPLHF. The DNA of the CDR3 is TGTGCCAGCAGGAGGGACAGGGATAATTCACCCCTCCACTTT.

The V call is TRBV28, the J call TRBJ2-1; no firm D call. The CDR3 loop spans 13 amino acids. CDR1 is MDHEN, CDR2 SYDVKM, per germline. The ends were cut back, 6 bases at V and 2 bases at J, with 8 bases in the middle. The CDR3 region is CASRRTTYNEQFF. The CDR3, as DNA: TGTGCCAGCAGGAGAACAACCTACAATGAGCAGTTCTTC.